This T cell receptor (beta chain) appears in the sequencing data of a study of blood T cell repertoires in COVID-19. As for the study in general: Samples taken during acute and convalescent COVID-19 were collected in the United States, Italy and Spain. Sample material is recorded as cDNA or gDNA derived from T cells, B-cell-depleted T cells, or PBMCs.

Per the study methods: Cell counts per sample came from amplifying reference gene primers. TCRdb's copy holds only in-frame clones and misses some; the assay was immunoSEQ multiplex PCR. V and J calls and clone size follow that table, whereas D and trimming were derived from the DNA. This table holds around 300,000 clones, around 90% found once. Germline CDR1 reads MNHNS; CDR2 reads SASEGT. V was cut by 0 bases and J by 7 bases, with 15 bases left in between. This CDR3 spans 15 amino acids. Cohorts were determined from participant-reported clinical history. This clonotype was sampled from a woman aged 40 to 50 who had recovered from COVID-19. The chain joins TRBV6-1 to TRBJ1-1, with D possibly TRBD1 on 5 matching bases. The sequenced sample consisted of PBMCs or T cells enriched from blood (not recorded which). CDR3 coding DNA: TGTGCCAGCAGTGAAGCGCTTCTGGGGGGGTATGAAGCTTTCTTT. It yields the protein CASSEALLGGYEAFF.